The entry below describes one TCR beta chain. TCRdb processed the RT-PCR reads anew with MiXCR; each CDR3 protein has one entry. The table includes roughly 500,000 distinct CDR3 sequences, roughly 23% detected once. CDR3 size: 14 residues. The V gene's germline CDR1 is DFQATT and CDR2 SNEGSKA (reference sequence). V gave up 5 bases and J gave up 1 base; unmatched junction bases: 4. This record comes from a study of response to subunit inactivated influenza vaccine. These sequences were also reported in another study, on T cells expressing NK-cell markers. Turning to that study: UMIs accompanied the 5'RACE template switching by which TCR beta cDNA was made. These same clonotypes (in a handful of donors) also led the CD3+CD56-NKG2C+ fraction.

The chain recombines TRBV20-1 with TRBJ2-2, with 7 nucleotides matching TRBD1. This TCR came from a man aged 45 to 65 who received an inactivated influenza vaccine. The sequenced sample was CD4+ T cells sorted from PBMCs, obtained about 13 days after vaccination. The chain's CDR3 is CSAHRGENTGELFF. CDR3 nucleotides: TGCAGTGCTCACAGGGGCGAGAACACCGGGGAGCTGTTTTTT.